This is a list of T cell receptor beta chains from one sample in a study of regulatory T cells in long-lasting Graves disease. TCRdb re-derived calls from the multiplex PCR reads in MiXCR, one entry per CDR3 protein. The sample shows fewer than 350,000 distinct CDR3 sequences, roughly 18% of them seen only once. The material sequenced was peripheral blood mononuclear cells (PBMCs), taken at new diagnosis, from a patient treated with antithyroid drugs. The receptors were sampled from a female donor with Graves disease. The conserved cysteine and the conserved F or W are not part of the CDR3 here. The order of the fields is V gene, J gene, CDR3 protein.

TRBV2	TRBJ2-1	ASSEALPSGHRTTYNEQF
TRBV29-1	TRBJ2-5	SVGVTGSIETQH
TRBV2	TRBJ2-7	ASSEGGSYEQY
TRBV19	TRBJ2-7	ASSRTGPSYEQY
TRBV3-1	TRBJ2-7	ASSPGTSSSYEQY
TRBV20-1	TRBJ2-7	SARDQGQNHYEQY
TRBV6-1	TRBJ1-4	ASSERTGRVGGEKLF
TRBV5-1	TRBJ2-1	ASSLAGGQGAYNEQF
TRBV11-3	TRBJ2-7	ASSPAPGTHFEQY
TRBV5-4	TRBJ2-1	ASSFIGNEQF
TRBV6-2/TRBV6-3	TRBJ2-1	ASSSVGPNNEQF
TRBV7-9	TRBJ2-7	ASSFPQSLEQY
TRBV20-1	TRBJ1-4	SARVPKGTATNEKLF
TRBV24-1	TRBJ1-5	ATSDSTGGRHQPQH
TRBV28	TRBJ1-4	ASSLSAGSGEKLF
TRBV6-5	TRBJ2-7	ASSYTVGGYEQY
TRBV5-1	TRBJ2-3	ASSLYPGGTSTDTQY
TRBV28	TRBJ1-2	ASSRTGRYT
TRBV28	TRBJ2-1	ATHKDSGFDEQF
TRBV29-1	TRBJ2-7	SGSGGTGGYEQY
TRBV3-1	TRBJ2-3	ASSQGVCESGRDEDTQY